The 10 T cell receptor beta chains listed next were all sequenced from one sample in a study of response to subunit inactivated influenza vaccine. TCRdb re-called the RT-PCR reads through MiXCR, storing one row per CDR3 protein. The sample lists about 500,000 distinct CDR3 sequences, 15% to 20% seen once, with less than 4% in the top ten. Source: CD4+ T cells sorted from PBMCs, taken less than 30 months after vaccination. These receptors were collected from a man aged 50 to 75 who received an inactivated influenza vaccine.

J is TRBJ1-4 and V is TRBV7-9; 12 bases match TRBD1. V shed 2 bases and J 2 bases; nucleotides not matched to a gene: 3. CDR3 length: 17 amino acids. Germline V gene data show CDR1 as SEHNR and CDR2 as FQNEAQ (reference sequence). The CDR3 coding sequence is TGTGCCAGCAGCTTACGGGGGACAGGGGGCACTAATGAAAAACTGTTTTTT. Translating gives CASSLRGTGGTNEKLFF.

The chain has TRBV7-2 and TRBJ2-5, with 10 bases matching TRBD1. Losses at the gene ends were 3 bases for V and 6 bases for J; bases not matched to a gene: 4. The CDR3 covers 14 residues. Germline V lookup: CDR1 SGHTA, CDR2 FQGNSA. The DNA of the CDR3 is TGTGCCAGCAGCTTGGACAGGGGGATACAGACCCAGTACTTC. The encoded protein is CASSLDRGIQTQYF.

This chain joins TRBV29-1 and TRBJ2-3, with D possibly being TRBD1 (5 bases). Germline V CDR1 and CDR2: SQVTM, ANQGSEA. The CDR3 length is 13 residues. Trimming left V 2 bases short and J 0 bases short, with 6 bases between. The CDR3: CSVESGSTDTQYF. Written as DNA, the CDR3 is TGCAGCGTTGAATCAGGGAGCACAGATACGCAGTATTTT.

The chain employs TRBV20-1 and TRBJ2-1; 9 bases are shared with TRBD1. Trimming at V came to 0 bases and at J to 1 base, leaving 4 bases not matched to a gene. The CDR3 totals 16 residues. Germline loops: CDR1 DFQATT, CDR2 SNEGSKA (reference sequence). CDR3 nucleotides: TGCAGTGCTAGAGAGGGACAGGGTGGGTCCTACAATGAGCAGTTCTTC. This encodes CSAREGQGGSYNEQFF.

This clonotype was seen ten or more times. V gene TRBV2 combines with J gene TRBJ2-2, with D tentatively TRBD1 (6 bases). CDR1 and CDR2 (germline): SNHLY, FYNNEI. V lost 2 bases and J 7 bases, leaving 20 bases between the germline ends. The CDR3 contains 17 residues. CDR3 protein: CASSEYRSNRENGELFF. CDR3 bases: TGTGCCAGCAGTGAATACCGCTCAAACAGGGAAAACGGGGAGCTGTTTTTT.

The chain is built from TRBV2 and TRBJ1-1; unclear D gene. The CDR3 loop spans 12 amino acids. The V end lost 6 bases, the J end lost 5 bases, and 10 bases lay between the germline ends. Germline-derived CDR1 and CDR2 are SNHLY and FYNNEI. The CDR3 is CASRVGGTEAFF. In DNA, the CDR3 is TGTGCCAGCAGGGTGGGAGGGACTGAAGCTTTCTTT.

This clonotype was detected a few times. CDR3 sequence (DNA): TGTGCCTGGAGCCCAGCTATAGGACAGAACTATGGCTACACCTTC. The encoded protein is CAWSPAIGQNYGYTF. The chain has TRBV30 and TRBJ1-2, with a possible D match to TRBD1 (6 bases). Trimming stripped 3 bases from V and 2 bases from J, with 16 bases between. The CDR3 is 15 amino acids. CDR1 and CDR2 (germline): GTSNPN, SVGIG (reference sequence).

This clonotype turned up a few times. The chain joins TRBV5-6 to TRBJ2-2; D may be TRBD1 (6 bases). This CDR3 has 16 residues. Trimming pared 4 bases from V and 5 bases from J, leaving 18 bases between. Germline loops: CDR1 SGHDT, CDR2 YYEEEE. The CDR3 DNA follows: TGTGCCAGCAGCACCTCCGGGACACTCGATACCGGGGAGCTGTTTTTT. This sequence encodes CASSTSGTLDTGELFF.

In this sample, this clonotype turned up many times. DNA of the CDR3: TGCAGCGGTGGACTAGTCATCCCCCCCAATGAGCAGTTCTTC. It codes for CSGGLVIPPNEQFF. The chain recombines TRBV29-1 with TRBJ2-1; 7 bases align to TRBD2. Germline lookup yields CDR1 SQVTM and CDR2 ANQGSEA. V was pared by 7 bases and J by 6 bases, with 12 bases of the junction left unmatched. CDR3 length: 14 residues.

The rearrangement joins TRBV6-2 or TRBV6-3 to TRBJ2-2; 12 bases agree with TRBD2. The CDR3 length is 18 residues. Germline-derived CDR1 and CDR2 are MNHEY and SVGEGT. The V segment lost 6 bases and the J segment 2 bases; nucleotides outside the gene matches: 10. The CDR3 loop reads CASSGLAGLRNNTGELFF. In DNA form, the CDR3 reads TGTGCCAGCAGCGGACTAGCGGGACTAAGAAATAACACCGGGGAGCTGTTTTTT.